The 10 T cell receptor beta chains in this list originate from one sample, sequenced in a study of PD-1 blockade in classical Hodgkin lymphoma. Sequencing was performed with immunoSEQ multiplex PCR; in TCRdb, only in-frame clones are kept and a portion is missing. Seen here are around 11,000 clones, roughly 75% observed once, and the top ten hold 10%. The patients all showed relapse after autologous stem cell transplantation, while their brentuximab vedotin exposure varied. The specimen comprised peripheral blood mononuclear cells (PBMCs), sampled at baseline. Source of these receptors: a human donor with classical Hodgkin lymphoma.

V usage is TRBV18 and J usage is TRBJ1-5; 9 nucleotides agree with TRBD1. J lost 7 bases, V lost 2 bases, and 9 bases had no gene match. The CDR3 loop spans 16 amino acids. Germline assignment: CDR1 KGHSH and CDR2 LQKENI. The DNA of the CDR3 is TGTGCCAGCTCACCAGAAAACAACAGGGGGCTCCAGCCCCAGCATTTT. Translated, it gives CASSPENNRGLQPQHF. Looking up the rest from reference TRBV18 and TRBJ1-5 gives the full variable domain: NAGVMQNPRHLVRRRGQEARLRCSPMKGHSHVYWYRQLPEEGLKFMVYLQKENIIDESGMPKERFSAEFPKEGPSILRIQQVVRGDSAAYFCASSPENNRGLQPQHFGDGTRLSIL.

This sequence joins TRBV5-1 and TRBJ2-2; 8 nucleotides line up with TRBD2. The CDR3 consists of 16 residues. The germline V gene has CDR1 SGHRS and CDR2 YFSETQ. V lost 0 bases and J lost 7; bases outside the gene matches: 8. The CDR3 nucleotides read TGCGCCAGCAGCTTGGGTCATACTAGCGGCAGCGGGGAGCTGTTTTTT. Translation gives CASSLGHTSGSGELFF.

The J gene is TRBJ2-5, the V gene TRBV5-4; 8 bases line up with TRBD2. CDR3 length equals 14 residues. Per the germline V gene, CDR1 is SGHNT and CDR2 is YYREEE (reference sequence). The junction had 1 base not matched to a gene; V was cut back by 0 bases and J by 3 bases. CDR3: CASSLGTSKETQYF. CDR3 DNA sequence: TGTGCCAGCAGCTTGGGGACTAGCAAAGAGACCCAGTACTTC.

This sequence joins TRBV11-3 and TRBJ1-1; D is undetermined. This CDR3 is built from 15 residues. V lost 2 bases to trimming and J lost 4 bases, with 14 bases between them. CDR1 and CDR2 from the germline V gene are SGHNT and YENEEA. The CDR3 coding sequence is TGTGCCAGCAGCTTAAGTTTTGGACGGGTCACTGAAGCTTTCTTT. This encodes CASSLSFGRVTEAFF.

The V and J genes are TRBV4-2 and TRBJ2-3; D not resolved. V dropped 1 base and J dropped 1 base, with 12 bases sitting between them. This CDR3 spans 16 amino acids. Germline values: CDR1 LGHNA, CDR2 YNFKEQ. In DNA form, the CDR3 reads TGTGCCAGCAGCCAAGCCCGGACGATGGGCACAGATACGCAGTATTTT. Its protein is CASSQARTMGTDTQYF.

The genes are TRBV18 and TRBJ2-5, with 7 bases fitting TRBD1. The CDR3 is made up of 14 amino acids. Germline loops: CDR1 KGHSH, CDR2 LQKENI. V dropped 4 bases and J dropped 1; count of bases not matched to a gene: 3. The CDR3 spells CASSLRDSQETQYF. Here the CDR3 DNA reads TGTGCCAGCTCACTAAGGGACAGCCAAGAGACCCAGTACTTC.

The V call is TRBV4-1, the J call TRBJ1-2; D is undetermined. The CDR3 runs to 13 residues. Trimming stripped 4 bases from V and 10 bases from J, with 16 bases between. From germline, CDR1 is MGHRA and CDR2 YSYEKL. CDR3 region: CASSPPGLLHYTF. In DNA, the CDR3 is TGCGCCAGCAGCCCTCCGGGTCTCTTGCACTACACCTTC.

DNA for the CDR3: TGCGCCAGCAGCCAAGGGGGGAGCTTTCCTAATGAGCAGTTCTTC. This codes for CASSQGGSFPNEQFF. The chain uses TRBV4-3 and TRBJ2-1, with D perhaps being TRBD1 or TRBD2 (5 bases each). The CDR3 spans 15 residues. V was pared by 1 base and J by 7 bases, with 14 bases between. Germline assignment: CDR1 LGHNA and CDR2 YSLEER.

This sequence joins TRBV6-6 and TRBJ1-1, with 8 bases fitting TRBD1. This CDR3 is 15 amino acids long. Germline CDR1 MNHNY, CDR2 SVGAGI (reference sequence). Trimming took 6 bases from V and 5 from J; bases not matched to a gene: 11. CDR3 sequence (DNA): TGTGCCAGCAGGACACAAGAGACAGGGGAAACTGAAGCTTTCTTT. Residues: CASRTQETGETEAFF.

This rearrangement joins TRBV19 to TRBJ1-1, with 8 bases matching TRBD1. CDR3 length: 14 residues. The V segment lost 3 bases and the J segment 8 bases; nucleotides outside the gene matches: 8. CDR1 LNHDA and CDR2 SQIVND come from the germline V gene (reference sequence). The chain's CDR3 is CASSIPTGAQEAFF. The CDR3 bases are TGTGCCAGTAGTATCCCGACAGGGGCCCAAGAAGCTTTCTTT.